The 29 T cell receptor beta chains reported below all come from one sample, sequenced in a study of shared clonotypes between healthy human individuals. Measured with immunoSEQ multiplex PCR; TCRdb has only the in-frame clones, and not every one. The sample consists of under 750,000 clones, approximately 77% of them appearing once. Sequencing was performed on memory CD4+ T cells sorted from blood. The subset was: CD45RA-negative fraction. These receptors originate from a woman in her twenties or thirties in good health.

The chain recombines TRBV11-3 with TRBJ2-7, with D possibly matching TRBD2 (5 bases). V dropped 5 bases and J dropped 1 base, with 12 bases sitting between them. The CDR3 is made up of 14 amino acids. Germline V gene data show CDR1 as SGHNT and CDR2 as YENEEA. The CDR3 bases are TGTGCCAGCAGCAAATCCCCGGGATCCTACGAGCAGTACTTC. Translated, it gives CASSKSPGSYEQYF.

Regarding this clone: Other nucleotide sequences in the sample specify the same CDR3. The rearrangement uses TRBV19 and TRBJ1-5; D uncertain. The germline CDR1 and CDR2 sequences are LNHDA and SQIVND (reference sequence). Deletions cut 3 bases from V and 5 bases from J, with 8 bases between. CDR3 length: 13 residues. This CDR3 reads CASSITEDQPQHF. Here the CDR3 DNA reads TGTGCCAGTAGTATTACGGAGGATCAGCCCCAGCATTTT.

V gene TRBV5-1 combines with J gene TRBJ2-5, with D unresolved. Looked up from germline, CDR1 is SGHRS and CDR2 is YFSETQ. The CDR3 runs to 14 residues. Between the trimmed V and J ends, which lost 4 bases and 3 bases, there was a span of 13 bases. CDR3 sequence: CASSPSAREETQYF. CDR3 bases: TGCGCCAGCAGCCCGTCAGCCCGGGAAGAGACCCAGTACTTC.

The V gene is TRBV5-4, the J gene TRBJ2-7; maybe TRBD2 (6 bases). Germline CDR1 and CDR2: SGHNT and YYREEE (reference sequence). The V end lost 1 base, the J end lost 6 bases, and 8 bases lay between the germline ends. This CDR3 is built from 12 residues. The chain's CDR3 is CASSLWGVEQYF. In DNA, the CDR3 is TGTGCCAGCAGCTTGTGGGGGGTCGAGCAGTACTTC. The full variable domain, rest sourced from reference TRBV5-4 and TRBJ2-7, is ETGVTQSPTHLIKTRGQQVTLRCSSQSGHNTVSWYQQALGQGPQFIFQYYREEENGRGNFPPRFSGLQFPNYSSELNVNALELDDSALYLCASSLWGVEQYFGPGTRLTVT.

This chain links TRBV10-1 with TRBJ2-1, with 7 bases matching TRBD2. CDR1 is WNHNN and CDR2 is SYGVQD in the germline V gene (reference sequence). The CDR3 totals 14 residues. The V and J ends lost 6 bases and 7 bases, in that order; junction bases with no gene match: 9. In DNA, the CDR3 is TGCGCCAGCAGCTGGACTAGGGGAGGTAATGAGCAGTTCTTC. Residues: CASSWTRGGNEQFF.

The chain has TRBV29-1 and TRBJ2-1, with a tentative D call TRBD2 (5 bases). Trimming cost V 6 bases and J 3 bases, with 15 bases left between them. Germline V gene sequence: CDR1 SQVTM, CDR2 ANQGSEA. The CDR3 contains 14 residues. The CDR3 spells CSVSGLGIYNEQFF. The CDR3 nucleotides read TGCAGCGTCTCAGGACTCGGGATCTACAATGAGCAGTTCTTC.

The chain couples TRBV19 to TRBJ2-7, with 8 bases identical to TRBD1. Losses at the gene ends were 4 bases for V and 0 bases for J; bases not matched to a gene: 5. Germline V CDR1 and CDR2: LNHDA, SQIVND (reference sequence). This CDR3 is built from 15 residues. The DNA for the CDR3 is TGTGCCAGTAGTAAACGGACAGGGCTCTCCTACGAGCAGTACTTC. Translated: CASSKRTGLSYEQYF.

This clone turned up a few times. This chain links TRBV11-2 with TRBJ1-1, with D uncertain. In germline, CDR1 is SGHAT, CDR2 FQNNGV. The CDR3 covers 13 residues. The ends were cut back, 5 bases at V and 1 base at J, with 8 bases in the middle. This CDR3 reads CASSVFQNTEAFF. The CDR3 coding sequence is TGTGCCAGCAGCGTATTCCAGAACACTGAAGCTTTCTTT.

The rearrangement uses TRBV5-1 and TRBJ2-3; D could derive from TRBD1 or TRBD2 (5 bases each). Trimming cost V 7 bases and J 4 bases, with 13 bases left between them. Germline V gives CDR1 SGHRS, CDR2 YFSETQ. This CDR3 region has 13 residues. The CDR3 coding sequence is TGCGCCAGCCGGTTAGAGGGACCAGATACGCAGTATTTT. The encoded protein is CASRLEGPDTQYF.

This clone has a single count. The chain has TRBV6-5 and TRBJ2-3; tentative D call: TRBD2 (6 bases). Deletions cut 6 bases from V and 4 bases from J, with 17 bases between. CDR1 is MNHEY and CDR2 is SVGAGI in the germline V gene. The CDR3 is 15 residues long. The CDR3 sequence: CASSPWGERADTQYF. The CDR3 coding sequence is TGTGCCAGCAGCCCCTGGGGGGAGCGGGCAGATACGCAGTATTTT.

The chain joins TRBV18 to TRBJ2-7, with D hard to call. The CDR3 runs to 13 residues. Trimming stripped 2 bases from V and 0 bases from J, with 5 bases between. Germline CDR1 reads KGHSH; CDR2 reads LQKENI. DNA of the CDR3: TGTGCCAGCTCACCAATCACCTCCTACGAGCAGTACTTC. It translates to CASSPITSYEQYF.

The rearrangement uses TRBV28 and TRBJ2-1, with 12 bases fitting TRBD2. J gave up 4 bases and V 6 bases, and 7 bases lay outside the gene matches. The CDR3 extends over 16 amino acids. Germline loops: CDR1 MDHEN, CDR2 SYDVKM. This CDR3 reads CASSHLAGGEYNEQFF. CDR3 DNA sequence: TGTGCCAGCAGCCATCTAGCGGGAGGGGAATACAATGAGCAGTTCTTC.

This chain links TRBV19 with TRBJ2-1; D uncertain. This CDR3 region has 13 residues. Trimming removed 0 bases from V and 8 bases from J, with 8 bases in between. Germline assignment: CDR1 LNHDA and CDR2 SQIVND (reference sequence). CDR3 nucleotide sequence: TGTGCCAGTAGTATAGATCGATATGATGAGCAGTTCTTC. Its translation is CASSIDRYDEQFF.

The V call is TRBV15, the J call TRBJ1-4; no definite D call. The V end was cut by 0 bases, the J end by 4 bases, with 9 bases between. This CDR3 is built from 15 residues. The germline CDR1 and CDR2 sequences are LNHNV and YYDKDF (reference sequence). The CDR3 here is CATSRDLRVNEKLFF. CDR3 in DNA: TGTGCCACCAGCAGAGATTTACGGGTTAATGAAAAACTGTTTTTT.

Comments on this clone: Additional DNA sequences in this sample encode the identical CDR3. The V and J genes are TRBV4-1 and TRBJ2-2, with D hard to call. The germline gives CDR1 MGHRA, CDR2 YSYEKL. The V gene lost 1 base and the J gene lost 3 bases, with 6 bases spanning the gap. CDR3 length: 14 amino acids. CDR3 sequence reads: CASSQGGDTGELFF. The CDR3, as DNA: TGCGCCAGCAGCCAAGGTGGGGACACCGGGGAGCTGTTTTTT.

This clone appeared a single time. The genes are TRBV7-2 and TRBJ2-7; 12 bases match TRBD2. V gave up 2 bases and J gave up 3 bases; unmatched junction bases: 8. Germline assignment: CDR1 SGHTA and CDR2 FQGNSA. The CDR3 totals 17 residues. The CDR3, as DNA: TGTGCCAGCAGCTTACGGCTAGCGGGAGGGCCGAGCTACGAGCAGTACTTC. Translating it yields CASSLRLAGGPSYEQYF.

V gene TRBV9 combines with J gene TRBJ2-7, with D unresolved. V lost 4 bases and J lost 7, with 12 bases in between. The germline V gene has CDR1 SGDLS and CDR2 YYNGEE. CDR3 size: 12 residues. CDR3 DNA: TGTGCCAGCAGCTTCCTTTCCGGGGAGCAGTACTTC. It specifies CASSFLSGEQYF.

The chain combines TRBV2 with TRBJ1-5, with D perhaps matching TRBD1 (5 bases). CDR3 length: 17 residues. The ends were cut back, 1 base at V and 0 bases at J, with 13 bases in the middle. Germline assignment: CDR1 SNHLY and CDR2 FYNNEI. CDR3 sequence reads: CASSEVRLGASNQPQHF. The DNA for the CDR3 is TGTGCCAGCAGTGAAGTAAGGTTAGGGGCTAGCAATCAGCCCCAGCATTTT.

The gene calls are TRBV11-2 and TRBJ2-2; tentative D call: TRBD2 (7 bases). The length of the CDR3 is 18 residues. V lost 5 bases and J 6 bases, leaving 25 bases between the germline ends. Germline lookup yields CDR1 SGHAT and CDR2 FQNNGV. In DNA form, the CDR3 reads TGTGCCAGCAGCCCCCAGGGGAGGGGCCGACTAGTTCCCGGGGAGCTGTTTTTT. Residues: CASSPQGRGRLVPGELFF. The complete variable domain, with remaining parts taken from reference TRBV11-2 and TRBJ2-2, reads EAGVAQSPRYKIIEKRQSVAFWCNPISGHATLYWYQQILGQGPKLLIQFQNNGVVDDSQLPKDRFSAERLKGVDSTLKIQPAKLEDSAVYLCASSPQGRGRLVPGELFFGEGSRLTVL.

The CDR3 loop is CAWGTGGDYGYTF. The CDR3 DNA reads as TGTGCCTGGGGGACAGGGGGCGACTATGGCTACACCTTC. J is TRBJ1-2 and V is TRBV30, with TRBD1 matching 12 bases. The germline gives CDR1 GTSNPN, CDR2 SVGIG (reference sequence). The CDR3 is 13 amino acids. J was trimmed by 3 bases and V by 5 bases; bases with no gene match: 1.

V gene TRBV7-9 combines with J gene TRBJ2-1; D gene uncertain. V gave up 5 bases and J gave up 8 bases, with 25 bases separating them. The CDR3 length is 17 residues. Looked up from germline, CDR1 is SEHNR and CDR2 is FQNEAQ (reference sequence). The CDR3 bases are TGTGCCAGCAGCGCCCTCGTGGCCCCTAATGGCGGCGATGAGCAGTTCTTC. Translating gives CASSALVAPNGGDEQFF.

The chain links TRBV5-4 to TRBJ2-7; D gene unclear. Germline lookup yields CDR1 SGHNT and CDR2 YYREEE (reference sequence). The V gene lost 1 base and the J gene lost 0 bases, with 8 bases spanning the gap. The CDR3 consists of 14 residues. The CDR3 DNA sequence: TGTGCCAGCAGCTTGACAGTGAGCTCCTACGAGCAGTACTTC. It yields the protein CASSLTVSSYEQYF.

The gene calls are TRBV7-2 and TRBJ1-4, with 7 bases lining up with TRBD1. V gave up 2 bases and J gave up 3 bases; unmatched junction bases: 12. The CDR3 extends over 18 amino acids. The germline V gene encodes CDR1 SGHTA and CDR2 FQGNSA. The CDR3 protein is CASSLTGAVSYSNEKLFF. In DNA form, the CDR3 reads TGTGCCAGCAGCTTAACAGGGGCAGTTAGTTATTCTAATGAAAAACTGTTTTTT.

CDR3 sequence (DNA): TGTGCCAGCAGTTTAAGGGGTAGGCAGTTCTTC. Translation gives CASSLRGRQFF. The chain employs TRBV28 and TRBJ2-1; D perhaps matches TRBD1 (5 bases). This CDR3 has 11 residues. V lost 2 bases and J 12 bases, leaving 8 bases between the germline ends. Germline CDR1 and CDR2: MDHEN and SYDVKM.

For the CDR3, the DNA is TGTGCCAGTAGTCTTCGTCAGGTAGAACCCCCCAGCTCCTACAATGAGCAGTTCTTC. Protein product: CASSLRQVEPPSSYNEQFF. The chain combines TRBV19 with TRBJ2-1; D is unclear. CDR3 length equals 19 residues. Trimming cost V 5 bases and J 0 bases, with 23 bases left between them. The germline gives CDR1 LNHDA, CDR2 SQIVND (reference sequence). The complete variable domain, with remaining parts taken from reference TRBV19 and TRBJ2-1, reads DGGITQSPKYLFRKEGQNVTLSCEQNLNHDAMYWYRQDPGQGLRLIYYSQIVNDFQKGDIAEGYSVSREKKESFPLTVTSAQKNPTAFYLCASSLRQVEPPSSYNEQFFGPGTRLTVL.

The chain carries TRBV2 and TRBJ2-1; D perhaps matches TRBD1 (5 bases). With 8 bases removed from V and 7 bases from J, the gap between germline ends came to 12 bases. CDR3 length equals 12 residues. Germline loops: CDR1 SNHLY, CDR2 FYNNEI. Here the CDR3 reads CASEGEANEQFF. DNA of the CDR3: TGTGCCAGCGAAGGGGAAGCAAATGAGCAGTTCTTC.

The chain recombines TRBV4-1 with TRBJ2-1; either TRBD1 or TRBD2 may supply D (5 bases each). Trimming cost V 1 base and J 5 bases, with 18 bases left between them. The germline V gene has CDR1 MGHRA and CDR2 YSYEKL. This CDR3 has 17 amino acids. The chain's CDR3 is CASSQGPTGTGNNEQFF. The CDR3 DNA reads as TGCGCCAGCAGCCAAGGCCCCACCGGGACGGGCAACAATGAGCAGTTCTTC.

The CDR3, as DNA: TGTGCCAGCAGTCCCTTGGACCGCTCCTACGAGCAGTACTTC. Translation: CASSPLDRSYEQYF. The chain links TRBV27 to TRBJ2-7; D gene ambiguous. V was shortened by 5 bases and J by 0 bases, with 11 bases between the two germline ends. Germline V gene sequence: CDR1 MNHEY, CDR2 SMNVEV (reference sequence). The CDR3 runs to 14 residues.

The genes are TRBV11-2 and TRBJ1-1; 9 nucleotides line up with TRBD1. There are 15 residues in the CDR3. After removal of 4 bases from V and 2 bases from J, the junction contained 5 bases not matched to a gene. The germline V gene encodes CDR1 SGHAT and CDR2 FQNNGV. CDR3 DNA: TGTGCCAGCAGCTCCTCGGACAGGGGTAACACTGAAGCTTTCTTT. Its translation is CASSSSDRGNTEAFF.